This TCR beta chain was obtained from a study of tumor-infiltrating lymphocytes in primary liver carcinoma. The CDR3 adds up to 14 amino acids, both ends counted. The study co-extracted DNA and RNA from 20-30 mg of unsorted bulk tissue. Patients underwent resection of primary liver carcinoma. Starting material of 400 to 600 ng total RNA yielded TCR beta cDNA via a constant-region primer. Sequencing libraries for TCR beta derived from three nested multiplex PCR rounds that used slightly modified ARM-PCR. Primers for the first two PCR rounds were TRBV1-TRBV30 forward primers and a C-beta reverse primer (10 cycles per round). MiXCR, run by TCRdb on the multiplex PCR reads, gives a single entry per CDR3 protein. The table lists tens of thousands of distinct CDR3 sequences, about two thirds of them singletons. On this clonotype itself: This is likely a read error, given that the CDR3 carries no conserved phenylalanine or tryptophan at its end. The DNA is omitted, as the CDR3 cannot be located on it reliably, and the CDR3 follows TCRdb's listing.

Sequenced material: liver tumor tissue from sampling region 2. Noted subset: tumor region T2, inferior pole. This chain links TRBV12-3 or TRBV12-4 with TRBJ1-2. This TCR was recovered from a man aged 35 to 55 with primary liver carcinoma and hepatitis B virus infection. The CDR3 spells CASSFRCSAYGCTY.